This T cell receptor (beta chain) emerged from a study of cytomegalovirus exposure and HLA in healthy donors. Primers included in the PCR were 60 Vbeta and 13 Jbeta primers. Only in-frame clones appear in the TCRdb table, and some are missing; sequencing was by immunoSEQ multiplex PCR. The sample holds fewer than 130,000 clones. Study-level results: According to a later analysis, most TCR beta chains associated with CMV appeared HLA-restricted.

Points on this clone: Its antigen is unknown.

The CDR3 runs 11 residues. Trimming stripped 3 bases from V and 0 bases from J, with 3 bases between. Germline CDR1 and CDR2: SQVTM and ANQGSEA. This TCR came from a man over 45 in good health and CMV-seronegative. The sample was PBMCs. The chain couples TRBV29-1 to TRBJ2-7; no reliable D call. The CDR3 region is CSVESSYEQYF. CDR3 DNA: TGCAGCGTTGAGAGCTCCTACGAGCAGTACTTC.